This T cell receptor beta chain was recorded in a study of shared clonotypes between healthy human individuals. Study as a whole: With ages of 18 to 49, the donors were two women and a few men. CD8 memory received one plate per donor, CD8 naive two, CD4 memory three and CD4 naive three.

This CDR3 is built from 13 residues. The germline CDR1 and CDR2 sequences are SGHNT and YYREEE (reference sequence). Produced via immunoSEQ multiplex PCR; TCRdb's table is partial and in-frame only. This table holds roughly 650,000 clones, approximately 97% found once. The study drew all its donors from Caucasian adults living in Nashville, Tennessee. Sequencing was carried out using naive CD4+ T cells sorted from blood. Subset meaning: CD45RA+ positively selected. The clonotype originates from a woman in her 30s in good health. This chain connects TRBV5-4 to TRBJ2-5; weak D call: TRBD1 (5 bases). The better agreement between TRBJ2-7 and the DNA end casts doubt on the J call. In DNA form, the CDR3 reads TGTGCCAGCAACAACAGGAGCTCCTACGAGCAGTACTTC. Protein sequence: CASNNRSSYEQYF.